This section outlines one TCR beta chain sequence together with its context. Antigen unknown. With V trimmed by 3 bases and J by 1 base, 0 bases remained unmatched. This CDR3 spans 14 amino acids. Germline V gives CDR1 MGHRA, CDR2 YSYEKL. MiXCR, applied by TCRdb to the reads, yields one record per CDR3 protein. The sample records about 220,000 distinct CDR3 sequences, about 40% being singletons. The entry originates in a study of T cell repertoires in cytomegalovirus infection. As for the study in general: The authors relied on CMV epitopes, both recently identified HLA-C-restricted and well-studied HLA-B-restricted. Both CMV infection and a matching HLA type were indicated by public TCR beta signatures.

Study-wide findings and caveats: People with CMV and the relevant HLA were identified by cumulative public TCR beta family frequency.

The material sequenced was CD8+ T cells from cultured PBMCs, taken from culture after CMV antigen stimulation. This TCR was recovered from a human donor in good health (CMV status not recorded). Some clones in this sample may be carry-over from other donors' samples. This chain uses TRBV4-1 with TRBJ1-1; 9 nucleotides line up with TRBD1. The CDR3 bases are TGCGCCAGCAGCCAGGGACAGGGGAACACTGAAGCTTTCTTT. This gives the protein CASSQGQGNTEAFF.